These T cell receptor beta chains were read from a single sample in a study of blood T cell repertoires in COVID-19. Libraries were prepared by immunoSEQ multiplex PCR; TCRdb keeps only in-frame clonotypes and omits some of them. The sample lists about 480,000 clones; roughly nine tenths were seen once. Sequencing input: peripheral blood. These receptors were obtained from a young man with COVID-19, enrolled during active disease. Each CDR3 is given with its conserved first and last residue. D genes are given only for firm matches. Expanded clones get a size class; other rows say once, few or many, or leave the size out.

size	J	V	D	DNA	CDR3
.	TRBJ2-7	TRBV19	TRBD2	TGTGCCAGTAGTATAGAGGCTAGCGGTCCCTACGAGCAGTACTTC	CASSIEASGPYEQYF
few	TRBJ1-5	TRBV4-1	.	TGCGCCAGCAGCCAAGGGCTTAGCAATCAGCCCCAGCATTTT	CASSQGLSNQPQHF
.	TRBJ2-3	TRBV10-3	TRBD1	TGTGCCATCAGTGATAGGGACAGGGGAACAGATACGCAGTATTTT	CAISDRDRGTDTQYF
.	TRBJ2-2	TRBV5-5	TRBD1	TGTGCCAGCAGCTTGATGGGGGCAGGGGGCGCGTACACCGGGGAGCTGTTTTTT	CASSLMGAGGAYTGELFF
once	TRBJ2-1	TRBV6-4	TRBD2	TGTGCCAGCAGTGACCGGGGGGGGTACAATGAGCAGTTCTTC	CASSDRGGYNEQFF
.	TRBJ2-5	TRBV5-6	.	TGTGCCAGCAGCTATACCGGGATCCCCGGAGAGACCCAGTACTTC	CASSYTGIPGETQYF
.	TRBJ1-4	TRBV11-2	.	TGTGCCAGCAGCAGGTCCAACAGGGAAGGGGAAAAACTGTTTTTT	CASSRSNREGEKLFF
.	TRBJ1-4	TRBV19	TRBD1	TGTGCCAGCCGCCAGGGGGCGGTAACTAATGAAAAACTGTTTTTT	CASRQGAVTNEKLFF
.	TRBJ2-5	TRBV2	TRBD1	TGTGCCAGCAGTGGGGGACAGCAAGGCGAGACCCAGTACTTC	CASSGGQQGETQYF
.	TRBJ1-1	TRBV18	TRBD1	TGTGCCAGCTCACCGCGACAGGGATCAGCCACCACTGAAGCTTTCTTT	CASSPRQGSATTEAFF
.	TRBJ2-5	TRBV15	TRBD2	TGTGCCACCAGCCCCCGGGGAGGGGTGGAGACCCAGTACTTC	CATSPRGGVETQYF
.	TRBJ1-2	TRBV2	TRBD1	TGTGCCAGCAGGACGACAGGGGACGGCTACACCTTC	CASRTTGDGYTF
.	TRBJ1-4	TRBV2	.	TGTGCCAGCAGTGACGGCAGGCCTGAAAAACTGTTTTTT	CASSDGRPEKLFF
.	TRBJ2-2	TRBV24-1	TRBD2	TGTGCCACCAGTGAGCAAGCGGGAGAGCCCGGGGAGCTGTTTTTT	CATSEQAGEPGELFF
.	TRBJ1-5	TRBV19	TRBD1	TGTGCCAGTAGTGGACAGGGTTGGTATAGCAATCAGCCCCAGCATTTT	CASSGQGWYSNQPQHF
.	TRBJ2-5	TRBV6-5	.	TGTGCCAGCACCCAAACAGGGTACGGGCAAGAGACCCAGTACTTC	CASTQTGYGQETQYF
.	TRBJ2-2	TRBV19	TRBD1	TGTGCCAGTAGTCGGGCAGCGACAGGGCACACCGGGGAGCTGTTTTTT	CASSRAATGHTGELFF
once	TRBJ2-7	TRBV9	.	TGTGCCAGCAGCGTAGGTTCCGGAGACTACGAGCAGTACTTC	CASSVGSGDYEQYF
.	TRBJ2-7	TRBV5-4	.	TGTGCCAGCAGGATAGGGGGAAGTAGGGGTAACTCCTACGAGCAGTACTTC	CASRIGGSRGNSYEQYF
.	TRBJ1-2	TRBV5-1	TRBD1	TGCGCCAGCAGCTTCGGGAGGGGGCTTCTCTATGGCTACACCTTC	CASSFGRGLLYGYTF
.	TRBJ1-3	TRBV5-4	.	TGTGCCAGCAGCGCCAGGGTTCCCAGGGGTGGTGGAAACACCATATATTTT	CASSARVPRGGGNTIYF
.	TRBJ2-6	TRBV7-8	.	TGTGCCAGCAGCCCCCGCGGGCTAGAAAGCGTCCTGACTTTC	CASSPRGLESVLTF
.	TRBJ1-6	TRBV6-2/TRBV6-3	.	TGTGCCAGCAGTCCCAGGGATTCACCCCTCCACTTT	CASSPRDSPLHF
.	TRBJ2-7	TRBV6-5	TRBD1	TGTGCCAGCAGGGGACAGGGGTTTGGCGAGCAGTACTTC	CASRGQGFGEQYF
.	TRBJ2-5	TRBV7-9	.	TGTGCCAGCAGCTTATTCCCCAGGGAGACCCAGTACTTC	CASSLFPRETQYF
few	TRBJ2-7	TRBV12-5	TRBD2	TGTGCTAGTGGTTTGAACCCTAGCGGGTATTTTAGCTCCTACGAGCAGTACTTC	CASGLNPSGYFSSYEQYF
few	TRBJ1-2	TRBV11-2	TRBD1	TGTGCCAGCAGCGTAGACAGGGCTTTGAGCTATGGCTACACCTTC	CASSVDRALSYGYTF
.	TRBJ2-2	TRBV19	.	TGTGCCAGTCGTAAGACAGGGAACACCGGGGAGCTGTTTTTT	CASRKTGNTGELFF
.	TRBJ2-2	TRBV6-6	TRBD2	TGTGCCAGCAAGTTAGCGGGGAACACCGGGGAGCTGTTTTTT	CASKLAGNTGELFF
.	TRBJ2-3	TRBV10-3	.	TGTGCCATCAGTGAACGGGGGAACGCAGATACGCAGTATTTT	CAISERGNADTQYF
.	TRBJ2-1	TRBV5-8	.	TGTGCCAGCAGCTTGGAGGATAGGGGGAGTGGGTATTACTACAATGAGCAGTTCTTC	CASSLEDRGSGYYYNEQFF
.	TRBJ1-1	TRBV4-2	TRBD1	TGTGCCAGCAGCCAGACGGACAGGGGGGAGAACACTGAAGCTTTCTTT	CASSQTDRGENTEAFF
.	TRBJ2-7	TRBV12-3/TRBV12-4	.	TGTGCCAGCAGTTTTGACACAGCCTACGAGCAGTACTTC	CASSFDTAYEQYF
.	TRBJ1-5	TRBV20-1	.	TGCAGTGCTAGTAGGGGTCCTGACAATCAGCCCCAGCATTTT	CSASRGPDNQPQHF
.	TRBJ1-6	TRBV19	.	TGTGCCACAACCCAGGCCCCCTCATTCCCCCTCCACTTT	CATTQAPSFPLHF
.	TRBJ2-7	TRBV18	TRBD1	TGTGCCAGCTCGCCAGGGACAGGGGGTTACTACGAGCAGTACTTC	CASSPGTGGYYEQYF
.	TRBJ2-2	TRBV24-1	.	TGTGCCACCAGTGATCCAATGACAGGCGCGGAGCTGTTTTTT	CATSDPMTGAELFF
.	TRBJ2-1	TRBV7-2	.	TGTGCCAGCAGCTTAGTGGTGGGTCCCCCGGGTGGGAATGAGCAGTTCTTC	CASSLVVGPPGGNEQFF
.	TRBJ2-7	TRBV27	.	TGTGCCAGCAGTTTGAGGGAAAGCTCCTACGAGCAGTACTTC	CASSLRESSYEQYF
.	TRBJ2-2	TRBV19	.	TGTGCCAGCGGGACCGGGGAGCTGTTTTTT	CASGTGELFF
.	TRBJ2-5	TRBV7-9	.	TGTGCCAGCAGCCCTCACAGGGTTGGGGAGACCCAGTACTTC	CASSPHRVGETQYF